The 15 T cell receptor beta chains given below trace back to one sample, sequenced in a study of T cell responses to AZD1222 COVID-19 vaccine. Using immunoSEQ multiplex PCR, the repertoire was profiled, and TCRdb retains in-frame clones only, with some absent. Here the sample spans about 160,000 clones, approximately 94% being singletons. The sample in question was peripheral blood, obtained on day 0 of AZD1222 vaccination. The receptor set was obtained from an adult in good health.

The rearrangement uses TRBV19 and TRBJ1-1; TRBD1 matches 7 bases. Unmatched junction bases numbered 7, after V lost 0 bases and J lost 0 bases. Looked up from germline, CDR1 is LNHDA and CDR2 is SQIVND (reference sequence). The CDR3 length is 17 residues. CDR3: CASSIDPGTDMNTEAFF. The CDR3 nucleotides are TGTGCCAGTAGTATAGATCCGGGGACAGATATGAACACTGAAGCTTTCTTT.

The genes are TRBV7-2 and TRBJ1-5, with 10 positions matching TRBD1. CDR1 and CDR2 from the germline V gene are SGHTA and FQGNSA. Trimming removed 0 bases from V and 5 bases from J; junction bases left unmatched: 1. The CDR3 has 15 residues. Here the CDR3 DNA reads TGTGCCAGCAGCTTAGCGGGGACAGGGGATCAGCCCCAGCATTTT. Protein product: CASSLAGTGDQPQHF.

CDR3: CASSPGTGAYGYTF. The CDR3 nucleotides are TGTGCCAGCAGCCCCGGGACAGGAGCCTATGGCTACACCTTC. The V call is TRBV7-2, the J call TRBJ1-2, with TRBD1 identical over 8 bases. Unmatched junction bases numbered 6, after V lost 5 bases and J lost 4 bases. CDR3 size: 14 residues. Germline V gene data show CDR1 as SGHTA and CDR2 as FQGNSA.

The chain links TRBV4-3 to TRBJ1-6; the D is unclear. This CDR3 has 17 residues. Trimming shortened V by 3 bases and J by 7 bases, and 19 bases separated the two germline ends. The germline CDR1 and CDR2 sequences are LGHNA and YSLEER. The CDR3 sequence: CASSQLYSKRRNSPLHF. CDR3 DNA sequence: TGCGCCAGCAGCCAGCTTTATTCGAAGCGGCGCAATTCACCCCTCCACTTT.

This clone showed up just a few times. The J gene is TRBJ1-2, the V gene TRBV9; possibly TRBD1 for D (6 bases). V was shortened by 0 bases and J by 6 bases, with 12 bases between the two germline ends. The CDR3 runs to 14 residues. CDR1 and CDR2 (germline): SGDLS, YYNGEE. The CDR3 DNA reads as TGTGCCAGCAGCGTAGGCCGGGGGGCGGATGGCTACACCTTC. Amino acid sequence: CASSVGRGADGYTF.

The chain employs TRBV19 and TRBJ2-6, with D possibly TRBD1 on 5 matching bases. Germline V CDR1 and CDR2: LNHDA, SQIVND (reference sequence). V lost 4 bases, J lost 0 bases, and 13 bases lay in between. The CDR3 consists of 17 residues. CDR3 residues: CASSRLGRYSGANVLTF. CDR3 DNA sequence: TGTGCCAGTAGTAGGCTGGGGCGGTACTCTGGGGCCAACGTCCTGACTTTC. The full variable domain, completed using reference TRBV19 and TRBJ2-6, is DGGITQSPKYLFRKEGQNVTLSCEQNLNHDAMYWYRQDPGQGLRLIYYSQIVNDFQKGDIAEGYSVSREKKESFPLTVTSAQKNPTAFYLCASSRLGRYSGANVLTFGAGSRLTVL.

This sequence joins TRBV7-9 and TRBJ2-3, with D perhaps matching TRBD2 (6 bases). This CDR3 region has 15 residues. CDR1 is SEHNR and CDR2 is FQNEAQ in the germline V gene (reference sequence). V was pared by 5 bases and J by 4 bases, with 16 bases between. CDR3 bases: TGTGCCAGCAGCCCCCCCGGTCGGGGGTCAGATACGCAGTATTTT. This gives the protein CASSPPGRGSDTQYF.

This clone was picked up one time. The genes are TRBV10-3 and TRBJ1-1; maybe TRBD1 (6 bases). CDR1 and CDR2 from the germline V gene are ENHRY and SYGVKD. V lost 6 bases and J 1 base, leaving 9 bases between the germline ends. This CDR3 is 13 amino acids long. CDR3 nucleotides: TGTGCCATCAGGGAACAGGGGAACACTGAAGCTTTCTTT. It is translated as CAIREQGNTEAFF.

The V gene is TRBV11-3, the J gene TRBJ2-7; D is ambiguous. V was clipped by 1 base and J by 0 bases, with 16 bases between them. The CDR3 is 17 amino acids. Germline values: CDR1 SGHNT, CDR2 YENEEA. CDR3 nucleotides: TGTGCCAGCAGCTTAGTACCCTTTCGGGCAGGCTCCTACGAGCAGTACGTC. Its protein product is CASSLVPFRAGSYEQYV.

The chain joins TRBV28 to TRBJ2-1; 14 bases align to TRBD2. Germline CDR1 and CDR2: MDHEN and SYDVKM. J was trimmed by 3 bases and V by 2 bases; bases with no gene match: 9. CDR3 length: 19 residues. The CDR3 reads CASSLAKRLAGGFYNEQFF. The CDR3, as DNA: TGTGCCAGCAGTTTAGCCAAACGACTAGCGGGGGGGTTCTACAATGAGCAGTTCTTC.

In DNA, the CDR3 is TGTGCCAGCAGTGAAGCGGCACAGGGGCATTCACCCCTCCACTTT. This translates into CASSEAAQGHSPLHF. The J gene is TRBJ1-6, the V gene TRBV2; 7 bases are shared with TRBD1. Germline V gene lookup returns CDR1 SNHLY and CDR2 FYNNEI. CDR3 size: 15 residues. V lost 0 bases, J lost 8 bases, and 4 bases stayed unmatched.

This clone has just one count. In DNA form, the CDR3 reads TGTGCCAGTAGTAGGGACTCCCGCGCCACAGATACGCAGTATTTT. Translating gives CASSRDSRATDTQYF. The V gene is TRBV19, the J gene TRBJ2-3; tentative D call: TRBD2 (6 bases). The germline V gene has CDR1 LNHDA and CDR2 SQIVND (reference sequence). There are 15 residues in the CDR3. The V end was cut by 4 bases, the J end by 2 bases, with 13 bases between. Full variable domain (missing parts from reference TRBV19 and TRBJ2-3): DGGITQSPKYLFRKEGQNVTLSCEQNLNHDAMYWYRQDPGQGLRLIYYSQIVNDFQKGDIAEGYSVSREKKESFPLTVTSAQKNPTAFYLCASSRDSRATDTQYFGPGTRLTVL.

The V call is TRBV25-1, the J call TRBJ1-4; D remains ambiguous. V lost 0 bases to trimming and J lost 0 bases, with 8 bases between them. CDR1 is MGHDK, CDR2 SYGVNS, per germline. CDR3 size: 16 residues. The CDR3 sequence: CASSEYGVATNEKLFF. CDR3 coding DNA: TGTGCCAGCAGTGAATATGGCGTTGCAACTAATGAAAAACTGTTTTTT. The full variable domain, rest sourced from reference TRBV25-1 and TRBJ1-4, is EADIYQTPRYLVIGTGKKITLECSQTMGHDKMYWYQQDPGMELHLIHYSYGVNSTEKGDLSSESTVSRIRTEHFPLTLESARPSHTSQYLCASSEYGVATNEKLFFGSGTQLSVL.

V gene TRBV2 combines with J gene TRBJ2-1; no reliable D call. V was trimmed by 4 bases and J by 5 bases, leaving 6 bases between them. CDR1 and CDR2 (germline): SNHLY, FYNNEI. The CDR3 spans 12 residues. In DNA, the CDR3 is TGTGCCAGCAGTGCCAACGACAATGAGCAGTTCTTC. It codes for CASSANDNEQFF.

The chain recombines TRBV19 with TRBJ2-2; 7 bases fit TRBD1. The CDR3 extends over 17 amino acids. Unmatched junction bases numbered 4, after V lost 0 bases and J lost 0 bases. The germline V gene has CDR1 LNHDA and CDR2 SQIVND (reference sequence). CDR3: CASSIDQTGANTGELFF. The CDR3 DNA reads as TGTGCCAGTAGTATAGATCAAACAGGGGCGAACACCGGGGAGCTGTTTTTT.